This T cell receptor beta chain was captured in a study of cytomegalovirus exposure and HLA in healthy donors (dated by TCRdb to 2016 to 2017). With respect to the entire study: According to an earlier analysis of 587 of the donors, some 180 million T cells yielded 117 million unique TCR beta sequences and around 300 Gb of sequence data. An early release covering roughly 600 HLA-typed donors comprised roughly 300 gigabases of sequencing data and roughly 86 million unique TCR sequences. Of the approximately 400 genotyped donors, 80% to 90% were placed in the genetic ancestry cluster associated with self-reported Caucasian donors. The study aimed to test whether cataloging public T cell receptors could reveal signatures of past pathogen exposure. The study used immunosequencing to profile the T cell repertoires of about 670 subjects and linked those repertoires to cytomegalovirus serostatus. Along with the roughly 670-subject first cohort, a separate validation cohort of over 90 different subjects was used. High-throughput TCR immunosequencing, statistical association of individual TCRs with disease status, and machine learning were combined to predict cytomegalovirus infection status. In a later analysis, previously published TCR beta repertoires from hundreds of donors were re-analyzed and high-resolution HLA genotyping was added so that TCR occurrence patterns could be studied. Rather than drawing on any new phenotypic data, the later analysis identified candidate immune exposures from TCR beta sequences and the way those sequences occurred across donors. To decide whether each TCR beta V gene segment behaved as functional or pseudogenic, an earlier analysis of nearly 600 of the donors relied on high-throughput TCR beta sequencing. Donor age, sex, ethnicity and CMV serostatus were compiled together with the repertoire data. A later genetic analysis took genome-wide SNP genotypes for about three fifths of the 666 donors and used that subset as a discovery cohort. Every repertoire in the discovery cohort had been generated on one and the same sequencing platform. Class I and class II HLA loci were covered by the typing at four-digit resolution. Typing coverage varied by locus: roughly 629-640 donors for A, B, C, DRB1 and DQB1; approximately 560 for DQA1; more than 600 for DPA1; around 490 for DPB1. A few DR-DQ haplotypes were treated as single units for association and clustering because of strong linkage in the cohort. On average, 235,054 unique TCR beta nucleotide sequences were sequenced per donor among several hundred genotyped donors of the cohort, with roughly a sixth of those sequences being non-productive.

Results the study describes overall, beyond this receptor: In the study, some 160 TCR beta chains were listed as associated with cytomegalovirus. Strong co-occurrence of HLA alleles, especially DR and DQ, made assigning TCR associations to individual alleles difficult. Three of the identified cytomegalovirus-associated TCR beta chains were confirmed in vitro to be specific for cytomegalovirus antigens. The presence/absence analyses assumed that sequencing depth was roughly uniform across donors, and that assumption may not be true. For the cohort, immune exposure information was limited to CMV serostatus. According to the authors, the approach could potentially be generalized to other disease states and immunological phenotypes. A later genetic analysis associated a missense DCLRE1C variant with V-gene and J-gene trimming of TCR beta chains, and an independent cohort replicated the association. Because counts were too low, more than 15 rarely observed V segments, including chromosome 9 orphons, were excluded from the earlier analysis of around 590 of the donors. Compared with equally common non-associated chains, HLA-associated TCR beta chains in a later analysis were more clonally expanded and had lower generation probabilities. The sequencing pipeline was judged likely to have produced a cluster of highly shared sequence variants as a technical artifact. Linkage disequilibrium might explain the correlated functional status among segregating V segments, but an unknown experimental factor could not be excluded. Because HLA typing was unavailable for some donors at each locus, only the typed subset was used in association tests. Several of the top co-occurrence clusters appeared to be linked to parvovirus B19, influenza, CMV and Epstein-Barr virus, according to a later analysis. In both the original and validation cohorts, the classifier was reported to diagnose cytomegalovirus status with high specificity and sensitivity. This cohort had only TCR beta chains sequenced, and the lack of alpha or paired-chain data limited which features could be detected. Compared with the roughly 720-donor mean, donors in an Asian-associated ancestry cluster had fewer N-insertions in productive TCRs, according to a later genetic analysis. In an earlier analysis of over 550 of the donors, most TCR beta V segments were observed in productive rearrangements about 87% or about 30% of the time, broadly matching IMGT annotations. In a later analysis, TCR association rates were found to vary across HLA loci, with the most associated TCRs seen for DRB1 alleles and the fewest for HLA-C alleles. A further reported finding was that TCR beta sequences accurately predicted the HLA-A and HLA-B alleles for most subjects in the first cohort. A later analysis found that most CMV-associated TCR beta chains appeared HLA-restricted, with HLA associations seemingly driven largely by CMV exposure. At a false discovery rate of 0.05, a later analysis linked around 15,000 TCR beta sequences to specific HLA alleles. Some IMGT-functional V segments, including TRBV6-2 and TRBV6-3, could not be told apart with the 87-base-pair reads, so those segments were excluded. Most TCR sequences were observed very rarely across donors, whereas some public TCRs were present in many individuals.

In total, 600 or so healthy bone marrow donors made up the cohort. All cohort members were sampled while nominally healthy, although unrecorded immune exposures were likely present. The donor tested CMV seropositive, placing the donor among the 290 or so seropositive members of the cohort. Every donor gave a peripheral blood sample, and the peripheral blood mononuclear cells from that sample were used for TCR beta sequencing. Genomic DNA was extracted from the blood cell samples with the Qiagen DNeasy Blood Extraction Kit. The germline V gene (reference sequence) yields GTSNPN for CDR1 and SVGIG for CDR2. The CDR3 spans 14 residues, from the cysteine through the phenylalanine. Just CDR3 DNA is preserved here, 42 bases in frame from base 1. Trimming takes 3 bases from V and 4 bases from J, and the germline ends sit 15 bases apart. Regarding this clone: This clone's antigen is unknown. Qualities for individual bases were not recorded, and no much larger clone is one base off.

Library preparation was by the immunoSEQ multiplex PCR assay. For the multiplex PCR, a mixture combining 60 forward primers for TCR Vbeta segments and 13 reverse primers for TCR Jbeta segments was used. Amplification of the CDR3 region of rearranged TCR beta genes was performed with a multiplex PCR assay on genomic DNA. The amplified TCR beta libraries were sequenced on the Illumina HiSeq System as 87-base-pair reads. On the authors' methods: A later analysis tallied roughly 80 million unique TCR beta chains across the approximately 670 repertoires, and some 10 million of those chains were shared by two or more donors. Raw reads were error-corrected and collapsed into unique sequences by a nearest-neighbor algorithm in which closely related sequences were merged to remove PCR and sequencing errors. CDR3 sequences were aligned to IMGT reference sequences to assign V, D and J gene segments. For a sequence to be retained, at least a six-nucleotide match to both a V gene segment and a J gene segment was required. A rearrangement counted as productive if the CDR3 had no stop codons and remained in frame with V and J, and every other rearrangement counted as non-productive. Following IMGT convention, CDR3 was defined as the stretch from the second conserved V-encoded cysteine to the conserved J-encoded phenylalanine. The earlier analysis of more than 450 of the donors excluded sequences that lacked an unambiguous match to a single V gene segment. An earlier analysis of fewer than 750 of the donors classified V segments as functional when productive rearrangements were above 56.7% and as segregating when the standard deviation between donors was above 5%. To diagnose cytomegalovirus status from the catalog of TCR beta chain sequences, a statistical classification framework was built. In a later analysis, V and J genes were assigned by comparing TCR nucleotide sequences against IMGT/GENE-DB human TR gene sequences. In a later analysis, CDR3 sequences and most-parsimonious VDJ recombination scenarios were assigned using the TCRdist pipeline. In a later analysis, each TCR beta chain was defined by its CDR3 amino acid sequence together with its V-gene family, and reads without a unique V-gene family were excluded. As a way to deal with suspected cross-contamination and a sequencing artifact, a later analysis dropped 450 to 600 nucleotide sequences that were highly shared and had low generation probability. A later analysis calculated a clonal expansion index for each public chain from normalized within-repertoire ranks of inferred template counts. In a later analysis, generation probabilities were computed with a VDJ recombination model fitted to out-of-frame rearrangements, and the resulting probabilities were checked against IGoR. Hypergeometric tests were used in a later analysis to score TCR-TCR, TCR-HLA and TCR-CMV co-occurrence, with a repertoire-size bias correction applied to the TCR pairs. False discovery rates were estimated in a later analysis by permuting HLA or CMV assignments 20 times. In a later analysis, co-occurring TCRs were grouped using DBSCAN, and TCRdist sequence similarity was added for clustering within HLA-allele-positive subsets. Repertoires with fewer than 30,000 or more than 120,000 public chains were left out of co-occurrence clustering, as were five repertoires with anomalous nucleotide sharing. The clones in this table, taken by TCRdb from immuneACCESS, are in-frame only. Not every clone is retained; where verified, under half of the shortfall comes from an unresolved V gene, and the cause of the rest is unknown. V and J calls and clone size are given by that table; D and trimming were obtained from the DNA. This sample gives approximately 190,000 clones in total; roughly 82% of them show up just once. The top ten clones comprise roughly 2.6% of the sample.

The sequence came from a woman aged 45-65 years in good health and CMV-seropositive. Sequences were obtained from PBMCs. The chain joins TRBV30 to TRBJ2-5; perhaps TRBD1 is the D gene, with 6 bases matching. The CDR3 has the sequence CAWRGQGSGETQYF. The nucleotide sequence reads TGTGCCTGGAGGGGGCAGGGGTCGGGAGAGACCCAGTACTTC. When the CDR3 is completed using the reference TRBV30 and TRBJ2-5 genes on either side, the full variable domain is SQTIHQWPATLVQPVGSPLSLECTVEGTSNPNLYWYRQAAGRGLQLLFYSVGIGQISSEVPQNLSASRPQDRQFILSSKKLLLSDSGFYLCAWRGQGSGETQYFGPGTRLLVL.